The 21 T cell receptor beta chains given below trace back to one sample, sequenced in a study of shared clonotypes between healthy human individuals. The data were produced by immunoSEQ multiplex PCR, yet TCRdb's version contains in-frame clones alone and is incomplete. The sample has about 2,100,000 clones, around 93% seen once. CD45RO-negative, CCR7-selected cells formed the naive CD8 fraction, which excluded terminally differentiated effector memory CD45RA+ cells. The specimen sequenced was naive CD8+ T cells from PBMCs. The receptors derive from a young man in good health. Some clones in this sample may be carry-over from other donors' samples.

This clone was found once. This chain joins TRBV29-1 and TRBJ2-1; no definite D call. Germline V gene lookup returns CDR1 SQVTM and CDR2 ANQGSEA. CDR3 length equals 14 residues. V lost 2 bases and J lost 0, with 8 bases in between. The CDR3 protein is CSVEWRSSYNEQFF. CDR3 bases: TGCAGCGTTGAATGGCGGAGCTCCTACAATGAGCAGTTCTTC.

The chain has TRBV5-1 and TRBJ2-1; D gene uncertain. Germline V gene data show CDR1 as SGHRS and CDR2 as YFSETQ. This CDR3 has 15 residues. The V and J ends lost 0 bases and 2 bases respectively, with 9 bases between them. Here the CDR3 DNA reads TGCGCCAGCAGCTTGGGATGGGGTACCTACAATGAGCAGTTCTTC. Amino acid sequence: CASSLGWGTYNEQFF.

This clone was picked up one time. The genes are TRBV7-9 and TRBJ2-1; D unresolved. Trimming cost V 8 bases and J 3 bases, with 23 bases left between them. Looked up from germline, CDR1 is SEHNR and CDR2 is FQNEAQ (reference sequence). This CDR3 is built from 17 residues. CDR3 sequence reads: CASGQATSRPSYNEQFF. DNA of the CDR3: TGTGCCAGCGGGCAAGCGACCTCAAGGCCGAGCTACAATGAGCAGTTCTTC.

The V call is TRBV2, the J call TRBJ1-4; D call uncertain. V was cut by 2 bases and J by 11 bases, with 12 bases left in between. The germline V gene encodes CDR1 SNHLY and CDR2 FYNNEI. CDR3 size: 13 residues. The DNA for the CDR3 is TGTGCCAGCAGTGAACTAACGTCTGGGAAACTGTTTTTT. It is translated as CASSELTSGKLFF.

This chain links TRBV4-2 with TRBJ1-2; possible D gene TRBD1, 6 bases. The CDR3 sequence is 15 residues long. The V end lost 3 bases, the J end lost 3 bases, and 14 bases lay between the germline ends. The germline V gene encodes CDR1 LGHNA and CDR2 YNFKEQ. CDR3 loop: CASSQVGQYHYGYTF. The CDR3 coding sequence is TGTGCCAGCAGCCAGGTTGGACAGTATCACTATGGCTACACCTTC.

The chain combines TRBV27 with TRBJ2-2, with 12 bases that match TRBD2. Germline trimming cut 1 base from V and 3 bases from J; bases unmatched to any gene: 9. The CDR3 contains 19 residues. CDR1 MNHEY and CDR2 SMNVEV come from the germline V gene (reference sequence). The DNA of the CDR3 is TGTGCCAGCAGTTTATATCTAGCGGGAGGGCCAGGGGACACCGGGGAGCTGTTTTTT. This translates into CASSLYLAGGPGDTGELFF.

This chain connects TRBV19 to TRBJ1-5; D is perhaps TRBD1 (5 bases). The CDR3 totals 15 residues. Trimming cost V 5 bases and J 6 bases, with 17 bases left between them. CDR1 and CDR2 from the germline V gene are LNHDA and SQIVND (reference sequence). The CDR3 loop reads CASSYKSGSSQPQHF. The CDR3 nucleotides read TGTGCCAGTAGTTATAAATCAGGGTCTAGTCAGCCCCAGCATTTT.

The chain has TRBV2 and TRBJ1-1, with a weak D call TRBD1 (6 bases). The CDR3 contains 14 residues. In germline, CDR1 is SNHLY, CDR2 FYNNEI. Deletions cut 7 bases from V and 2 bases from J, with 14 bases between. The DNA of the CDR3 is TGTGCCAGCAATCCACAGGGACCAAACACTGAAGCTTTCTTT. It is translated as CASNPQGPNTEAFF.

The genes are TRBV4-2 and TRBJ2-2; 7 bases match TRBD2. Trimming took 1 base from V and 6 from J; bases not matched to a gene: 2. Germline loops: CDR1 LGHNA, CDR2 YNFKEQ. The CDR3 is 14 residues long. CDR3 sequence: CASSQAGGAGELFF. The CDR3 nucleotides are TGTGCCAGCAGCCAAGCTGGGGGGGCCGGGGAGCTGTTTTTT.

The V gene is TRBV1, the J gene TRBJ2-6; TRBD1 was called by the table and not checked on the DNA. TRBV1 is noted as a pseudogene. The CDR3 contains 18 residues. The CDR3 reads CTSSPLDSVTSGANVLTF. The CDR3 DNA reads TGCACCAGCAGCCCCCTCGACAGTGTCACCTCTGGGGCCAACGTCCTGACTTTC.

This chain connects TRBV28 to TRBJ1-3; TRBD1 is a possible D gene (5 bases). V lost 4 bases, J lost 4 bases, and 29 bases lay in between. This CDR3 is 20 amino acids long. Germline V gene data show CDR1 as MDHEN and CDR2 as SYDVKM. CDR3 in DNA: TGTGCCAGCAGTTATTTCCCTGAGCAGGTATTGACAGCGAGGGGAAACACCATATATTTT. Its protein is CASSYFPEQVLTARGNTIYF.

The table lists this clone with a few counts. The genes are TRBV29-1 and TRBJ1-1, with D unclear. The V gene's germline CDR1 is SQVTM and CDR2 ANQGSEA. The V end was cut by 6 bases, the J end by 5 bases, with 10 bases between. This CDR3 has 11 residues. The CDR3: CSVEDFTEAFF. Written as DNA, the CDR3 is TGCAGCGTGGAGGATTTTACTGAAGCTTTCTTT.

This clone was seen only once. The rearrangement uses TRBV7-9 and TRBJ2-3; the match to TRBD2 covers 14 bases. There are 16 residues in the CDR3. From germline, CDR1 is SEHNR and CDR2 FQNEAQ (reference sequence). J was trimmed by 6 bases and V by 3 bases; bases with no gene match: 5. The CDR3 here is CASSLGLAGVSDTQYF. The DNA of the CDR3 is TGTGCCAGCAGCTTGGGACTAGCGGGAGTCTCGGATACGCAGTATTTT.

This chain links TRBV28 with TRBJ2-7; 8 positions match TRBD1. Trimming cost V 7 bases and J 0 bases; bases outside gene matches: 5. The CDR3 sequence is 14 residues long. CDR1 is MDHEN and CDR2 is SYDVKM in the germline V gene. This CDR3 is CASNHRGTSYEQYF. The DNA of the CDR3 is TGTGCCAGCAACCACAGGGGGACCTCCTACGAGCAGTACTTC.

This chain uses TRBV6-5 with TRBJ2-3, with a tentative D call TRBD2 (5 bases). The germline gives CDR1 MNHEY, CDR2 SVGAGI. V lost 8 bases and J lost 1, with 13 bases in between. CDR3 length: 14 residues. The chain's CDR3 is CASRDLSGTDTQYF. CDR3 in DNA: TGTGCCAGCCGGGATTTGAGCGGCACAGATACGCAGTATTTT.

The rearrangement uses TRBV29-1 and TRBJ2-7; 8 positions match TRBD1. The germline V gene encodes CDR1 SQVTM and CDR2 ANQGSEA. J gave up 4 bases and V 7 bases, and 15 bases lay outside the gene matches. The CDR3 extends over 15 amino acids. The CDR3 sequence is CSATGPRDRNYEQYF. DNA for the CDR3: TGCAGCGCCACGGGCCCCCGGGACAGGAATTACGAGCAGTACTTC.

As DNA, the CDR3 is TGTGCCAGCAGTCTCCAGCGGAGCCTCCCCTACGAGCAGTACTTC. It yields the protein CASSLQRSLPYEQYF. The chain employs TRBV27 and TRBJ2-7, with D maybe TRBD2 (5 bases). With 5 bases removed from V and 2 bases from J, the gap between germline ends came to 16 bases. Germline V CDR1 and CDR2: MNHEY, SMNVEV (reference sequence). This CDR3 contains 15 residues.

The rearrangement links TRBV4-1 to TRBJ1-1; TRBD1 matches 10 bases. This CDR3 has 14 amino acids. The germline V gene encodes CDR1 MGHRA and CDR2 YSYEKL. With 6 bases clipped from V and 5 bases from J, the junction kept 6 bases outside the gene matches. CDR3: CASRDGTGVTEAFF. Here the CDR3 DNA reads TGCGCCAGCAGGGACGGGACAGGGGTGACTGAAGCTTTCTTT.

V is TRBV29-1 and J is TRBJ2-1; possible D gene TRBD2, 6 bases. The V end was cut by 4 bases, the J end by 8 bases, with 15 bases between. CDR1 and CDR2 from the germline V gene are SQVTM and ANQGSEA. There are 13 residues in the CDR3. The CDR3 region is CSVVRGSLDEQFF. The CDR3 nucleotides read TGCAGCGTTGTACGGGGGAGTTTAGATGAGCAGTTCTTC.

V is TRBV9 and J is TRBJ2-1; D remains unclear. The CDR3 runs 15 residues. Germline lookup yields CDR1 SGDLS and CDR2 YYNGEE. The V gene lost 0 bases and the J gene lost 0 bases, with 7 bases spanning the gap. The CDR3 sequence is CASSVAKSSYNEQFF. DNA for the CDR3: TGTGCCAGCAGCGTAGCAAAGAGCTCCTACAATGAGCAGTTCTTC.

The chain is built from TRBV4-3 and TRBJ2-3; 12 bases are a match to TRBD2. The germline V gene has CDR1 LGHNA and CDR2 YSLEER. J gave up 6 bases and V 0 bases, and 10 bases lay outside the gene matches. The CDR3 consists of 18 residues. CDR3 bases: TGCGCCAGCAGCCAAGATATCGCGTCTAGCGGGAGGGTGGATACGCAGTATTTT. Its protein is CASSQDIASSGRVDTQYF.